Presented here are 32 T cell receptor beta chains from one specimen sequenced in a study of shared clonotypes between healthy human individuals. TCRdb's table, derived via immunoSEQ multiplex PCR, lists solely in-frame clones and lacks some. In the table there are around 440,000 clones, roughly 80% of which are singletons. The material sequenced was PBMCs. These receptors were collected from a woman between 40 and 55 years old in good health. Some clones in this sample may be carry-over from other donors' samples.

This clone showed up just once. The chain uses TRBV9 and TRBJ2-2, with 7 positions matching TRBD2. V dropped 0 bases and J dropped 3; count of bases not matched to a gene: 5. The CDR3 is 16 amino acids. Germline values: CDR1 SGDLS, CDR2 YYNGEE. The CDR3 loop reads CASSVAEGGDTGELFF. In DNA form, the CDR3 reads TGTGCCAGCAGCGTAGCCGAGGGAGGGGACACCGGGGAGCTGTTTTTT.

Note on this clone: A much larger clone lies a single base off, so this may be a read error. The J gene is TRBJ2-1, the V gene TRBV5-1, with a possible D match to TRBD2 (5 bases). CDR3 size: 15 residues. CDR1 and CDR2 from the germline V gene are SGHRS and YFSETQ. The CDR3 is CAGSLVEGSRNEQFF. The CDR3 nucleotides read TGCGCCGGCAGCTTGGTCGAGGGCAGTCGGAATGAGCAGTTCTTC.

This chain uses TRBV4-1 with TRBJ1-5; D is unclear. Germline-derived CDR1 and CDR2 are MGHRA and YSYEKL. V was trimmed by 0 bases and J by 0 bases, leaving 3 bases between them. The CDR3 sequence is 14 residues long. The DNA for the CDR3 is TGCGCCAGCAGCCAAGATCATAGCAATCAGCCCCAGCATTTT. Protein: CASSQDHSNQPQHF.

V is TRBV9 and J is TRBJ2-1, with TRBD2 identical over 8 bases. Per germline, CDR1 SGDLS and CDR2 YYNGEE. The ends lost 7 bases at V and 2 bases at J; junction bases unmatched: 8. This CDR3 comprises 15 residues. The CDR3 region has the DNA TGTGCCAGCGGAAGTACCGGGAGGGCCTACAATGAGCAGTTCTTC. Residues: CASGSTGRAYNEQFF.

In the case of this clone: A read error is the likely source, as a far larger clone sits one nucleotide away. V is TRBV18 and J is TRBJ1-2, with D unclear. Germline CDR1 KGHSH, CDR2 LQKENI. The CDR3 loop spans 15 amino acids. The CDR3 nucleotides read TGTGCCAGCTCACCACTGTCAGACGCTAACCATGGCTACACCTTC. Protein product: CASSPLSDANHGYTF.

To note about this clone: A read error is possible here, since a much larger clone lies one base away. V gene TRBV4-1 combines with J gene TRBJ1-1; D gene uncertain. The CDR3 totals 15 residues. Germline-derived CDR1 and CDR2 are MGHRA and YSYEKL. The DNA for the CDR3 is TGCACCAGCAGCCCCCCGGGGAGGGCGAACACTGAAGCTTTCTTT. As protein: CTSSPPGRANTEAFF.

The chain has TRBV7-2 and TRBJ2-2; possibly TRBD1 for D (6 bases). Looked up from germline, CDR1 is SGHTA and CDR2 is FQGNSA. Trimming took 5 bases from V and 5 from J, leaving 6 bases between them. The length of the CDR3 is 12 residues. This CDR3 is CASSQGTGELFF. In nucleotides, the CDR3 is TGTGCCAGCAGCCAGGGGACCGGGGAGCTGTTTTTT. Looking up the rest from reference TRBV7-2 and TRBJ2-2 gives the full variable domain: GAGVSQSPSNKVTEKGKDVELRCDPISGHTALYWYRQSLGQGLEFLIYFQGNSAPDKSGLPSDRFSAERTGGSVSTLTIQRTQQEDSAVYLCASSQGTGELFFGEGSRLTVL.

The genes are TRBV5-6 and TRBJ2-7, with TRBD1 as a possible D gene (5 bases). The CDR3 consists of 14 residues. The germline CDR1 and CDR2 sequences are SGHDT and YYEEEE. The V and J ends lost 2 bases and 4 bases respectively, with 13 bases between them. DNA of the CDR3: TGTGCCAGCAGCTTCGGTCAGGGCTTGTACGAGCAGTACTTC. This encodes CASSFGQGLYEQYF.

The chain's CDR3 is CASSIARLRYTGELFF. The CDR3 DNA reads TGTGCCAGTAGTATCGCCCGACTCAGGTACACCGGGGAGCTGTTTTTT. The rearrangement joins TRBV19 to TRBJ2-2; D unclear. This CDR3 contains 16 residues. With 3 bases removed from V and 3 bases from J, the gap between germline ends came to 14 bases. Germline CDR1 reads LNHDA; CDR2 reads SQIVND (reference sequence).

The rearrangement uses TRBV27 and TRBJ1-2; 7 bases are shared with TRBD1. This CDR3 region has 12 residues. The germline CDR1 and CDR2 sequences are MNHEY and SMNVEV (reference sequence). Trimming removed 6 bases from V and 5 bases from J; junction bases left unmatched: 3. The CDR3 region has the DNA TGTGCCAGCAGACCACAGGGGTATGGCTACACCTTC. Translated, it gives CASRPQGYGYTF.

Concerning this clone itself: A far larger clone is off by one base, so a read error is likely. The chain is built from TRBV28 and TRBJ2-7; tentatively, D is TRBD2 (5 bases). Germline V gene lookup returns CDR1 MDHEN and CDR2 SYDVKM. The CDR3 is made up of 16 amino acids. V lost 7 bases to trimming and J lost 0 bases, with 19 bases between them. The CDR3 region is CASTPAGIGASYEQYF. DNA for the CDR3: TGTGCCAGCACTCCAGCCGGGATAGGTGCCTCCTACGAGCAGTACTTC.

This chain uses TRBV2 with TRBJ2-7, with D possibly TRBD1 on 6 matching bases. In germline, CDR1 is SNHLY, CDR2 FYNNEI. The CDR3 is 20 residues long. V was cut by 6 bases and J by 6 bases, with 36 bases left in between. DNA for the CDR3: TGTGCCAGCAGGGGGTGGACTCAGCGAACAGGGTCTGGGAATTTGTTCGAGCAGTACTTC. As protein: CASRGWTQRTGSGNLFEQYF.

Turning to this clone: A read error is possible here, since a much larger clone lies one base away. The chain employs TRBV30 and TRBJ1-1; 11 bases are shared with TRBD1. CDR3 length equals 14 residues. Germline lookup yields CDR1 GTSNPN and CDR2 SVGIG (reference sequence). The CDR3, as DNA: TGTGCCTGGAGGTGGGGACAGGGGGATACTGAAGCTCTCTTT. Encoded protein: CAWRWGQGDTEALF.

The V gene is TRBV18, the J gene TRBJ1-1; D is unclear. The germline gives CDR1 KGHSH, CDR2 LQKENI. The germline V and J ends were trimmed by 0 bases and 4 bases, with 15 bases remaining between them. The CDR3 is 16 amino acids. This CDR3 is CASSPPVGRTGTEAFF. The DNA for the CDR3 is TGTGCCAGCTCACCACCGGTAGGGCGGACGGGCACTGAAGCTTTCTTT.

This clone turned up a few times. This chain connects TRBV5-5 to TRBJ2-7; TRBD2 aligns across 12 bases. Trimming took 3 bases from V and 10 from J; bases not matched to a gene: 5. The CDR3 runs to 13 residues. Per the germline V gene, CDR1 is SGHKS and CDR2 is YYEKEE (reference sequence). The CDR3 region has the DNA TGTGCCAGCAGCTATCCTAGCGGGAGGGCCCAGTACTTC. Translated, it gives CASSYPSGRAQYF.

The chain has TRBV14 and TRBJ2-3; D is ambiguous. CDR1 SGHDN and CDR2 FVKESK come from the germline V gene. The V end lost 0 bases, the J end lost 5 bases, and 6 bases lay between the germline ends. The CDR3 has 13 residues. The DNA of the CDR3 is TGTGCCAGCAGCCAAGATCTCGGAGATACGCAGTATTTT. Protein sequence: CASSQDLGDTQYF.

This clone showed up just once. The chain recombines TRBV4-3 with TRBJ2-3, with 11 positions matching TRBD2. CDR1 and CDR2 from the germline V gene are LGHNA and YSLEER. The J segment lost 1 base and the V segment lost 3 bases, leaving 3 bases of the junction unmatched. The CDR3 spans 16 residues. In DNA, the CDR3 is TGCGCCAGCAGCCAGGCGGGACTAGCGGGCACAGATACGCAGTATTTT. It encodes CASSQAGLAGTDTQYF.

The rearrangement joins TRBV5-1 to TRBJ2-5; 12 nucleotides agree with TRBD2. Germline lookup yields CDR1 SGHRS and CDR2 YFSETQ. This CDR3 has 15 residues. Trimming cost V 4 bases and J 4 bases; bases outside gene matches: 5. The CDR3 nucleotides read TGCGCCAGCAGCCCTCTAGCGGGAGGGGGAGAGACCCAGTACTTC. This translates into CASSPLAGGGETQYF.

This clone was seen only once. The chain carries TRBV19 and TRBJ2-7; 9 bases map to TRBD1. CDR1 is LNHDA, CDR2 SQIVND, per germline (reference sequence). The CDR3 is made up of 15 amino acids. V lost 8 bases and J lost 5; bases outside the gene matches: 13. The CDR3 nucleotides are TGTGCCAGTCCTACTAACACAGGGGGCGAGGACGAGCAGTACTTC. It encodes CASPTNTGGEDEQYF.

Concerning this clone itself: The sample holds other DNA sequences that translate to the same CDR3. This CDR3 reads CASSLVAGGPYEQYF. The CDR3, as DNA: TGTGCCAGCAGCTTAGTAGCGGGAGGACCCTACGAGCAGTACTTC. This chain links TRBV7-2 with TRBJ2-7, with TRBD2 identical over 10 bases. Looked up from germline, CDR1 is SGHTA and CDR2 is FQGNSA. CDR3 length: 15 residues. V gave up 1 base and J gave up 2 bases; unmatched junction bases: 2.

This clone turned up a few times. V and J are TRBV4-2 and TRBJ2-5, with unresolved D. The tail of the sequence fits TRBJ2-7 better, so the J call may be wrong. The CDR3 runs 15 residues. Per germline, CDR1 LGHNA and CDR2 YNFKEQ. The chain's CDR3 is CASSQAGGTAYEQYF. DNA of the CDR3: TGTGCCAGCAGCCAGGCTGGTGGCACGGCCTACGAGCAGTACTTC.

This rearrangement joins TRBV6-1 to TRBJ2-7, with D tentatively TRBD1 (6 bases). Germline V gene sequence: CDR1 MNHNS, CDR2 SASEGT. Trimming cost V 6 bases and J 0 bases, with 12 bases left between them. The CDR3 contains 14 residues. CDR3 in DNA: TGTGCCAGCAGGTCGACAGGAGGCTCCTACGAGCAGTACTTC. Protein sequence: CASRSTGGSYEQYF.

DNA of the CDR3: TGCAGCGGCGCCGGGAGGGTGGGGGAGACCCAGTACTTC. Protein product: CSGAGRVGETQYF. J is TRBJ2-5 and V is TRBV29-1; 8 nucleotides match TRBD2. Germline values: CDR1 SQVTM, CDR2 ANQGSEA. The CDR3 is 13 amino acids. The V gene end was trimmed by 7 bases and the J gene end by 5 bases; junction bases not matched to a gene: 9.

This clone has ten or more counts. Other DNA sequences in the sample encode the same CDR3. The rearrangement joins TRBV28 to TRBJ2-1, with a tentative D call TRBD2 (6 bases). The V and J ends lost 5 bases and 6 bases respectively, with 14 bases between them. CDR3 length equals 14 residues. The V gene's germline CDR1 is MDHEN and CDR2 SYDVKM. The DNA of the CDR3 is TGTGCCAGCAGTCCCAGCGGGTCTTTCAATGAGCAGTTCTTC. It specifies CASSPSGSFNEQFF.

CDR3 region: CASSLAFPPGNTIYF. The CDR3 bases are TGTGCCAGCAGCTTAGCCTTCCCCCCTGGAAACACCATATATTTT. The genes are TRBV7-9 and TRBJ1-3; D remains unclear. CDR3 size: 15 residues. The ends were cut back, 0 bases at V and 2 bases at J, with 8 bases in the middle. Germline-derived CDR1 and CDR2 are SEHNR and FQNEAQ (reference sequence).

This clone has only one observation. One base separates it from a far larger clone, so it is likely a read error. The DNA of the CDR3 is TGTGCCAGCAGCCAAGGAGCTAGCGGGGGGACCCAAGAGACCCAGTACTTC. Protein: CASSQGASGGTQETQYF. The gene calls are TRBV4-2 and TRBJ2-5; 11 bases match TRBD2. Per the germline V gene, CDR1 is LGHNA and CDR2 is YNFKEQ. Germline trimming cut 1 base from V and 1 base from J; bases unmatched to any gene: 5. The CDR3 spans 17 residues.

The rearrangement joins TRBV19 to TRBJ2-7; 7 bases fit TRBD1. Unmatched junction bases numbered 9, after V lost 5 bases and J lost 2 bases. Germline CDR1 is LNHDA and CDR2 is SQIVND (reference sequence). The CDR3 covers 15 residues. The CDR3 DNA is TGTGCCAGTAGTCCCACGGGGACAGAGACCTACGAGCAGTACTTC. Encoded protein: CASSPTGTETYEQYF.

The J gene is TRBJ1-1, the V gene TRBV5-1; 9 positions agree with TRBD1. With V trimmed by 4 bases and J by 5 bases, 9 bases remained unmatched. The CDR3 has 15 residues. Per the germline V gene, CDR1 is SGHRS and CDR2 is YFSETQ. The DNA of the CDR3 is TGCGCCAGCAGCCACGGGACAGGGCCGGGGACTGAAGCTTTCTTT. It yields the protein CASSHGTGPGTEAFF.

V and J are TRBV7-3 and TRBJ2-1, with 8 bases aligning to TRBD2. Trimming removed 1 base from V and 8 bases from J; junction bases left unmatched: 7. Per germline, CDR1 SGHTA and CDR2 FQGTGA. This CDR3 has 15 residues. As DNA, the CDR3 is TGTGCCAGCAGCTTAAGGGGCGGGAGGTCGTATGAGCAGTTCTTC. Translation gives CASSLRGGRSYEQFF.

There are a few counts of this clone. The chain combines TRBV30 with TRBJ2-5, with 7 positions matching TRBD1. Germline V gene sequence: CDR1 GTSNPN, CDR2 SVGIG (reference sequence). This CDR3 contains 13 residues. V shed 2 bases and J 5 bases; nucleotides not matched to a gene: 5. CDR3 sequence reads: CAWSPRGLETQYF. The CDR3 DNA sequence: TGTGCCTGGAGTCCAAGGGGGCTTGAGACCCAGTACTTC.

The chain links TRBV10-2 to TRBJ1-1; D call uncertain. The V and J ends lost 0 bases and 3 bases respectively, with 8 bases between them. There are 14 residues in the CDR3. CDR1 WSHSY and CDR2 SAAADI come from the germline V gene. The CDR3 nucleotides read TGCGCCAGCAGTGAGTCGACTCGGGACACTGAAGCTTTCTTT. Its translation: CASSESTRDTEAFF.

The chain combines TRBV7-9 with TRBJ2-5, with 9 bases fitting TRBD1. The CDR3 extends over 15 amino acids. Trimming took 5 bases from V and 6 from J; bases not matched to a gene: 10. The germline CDR1 and CDR2 sequences are SEHNR and FQNEAQ (reference sequence). The CDR3 coding sequence is TGTGCCAGCAGCCCAGTTAGGGGGACAGGGAAGACCCAGTACTTC. This codes for CASSPVRGTGKTQYF.